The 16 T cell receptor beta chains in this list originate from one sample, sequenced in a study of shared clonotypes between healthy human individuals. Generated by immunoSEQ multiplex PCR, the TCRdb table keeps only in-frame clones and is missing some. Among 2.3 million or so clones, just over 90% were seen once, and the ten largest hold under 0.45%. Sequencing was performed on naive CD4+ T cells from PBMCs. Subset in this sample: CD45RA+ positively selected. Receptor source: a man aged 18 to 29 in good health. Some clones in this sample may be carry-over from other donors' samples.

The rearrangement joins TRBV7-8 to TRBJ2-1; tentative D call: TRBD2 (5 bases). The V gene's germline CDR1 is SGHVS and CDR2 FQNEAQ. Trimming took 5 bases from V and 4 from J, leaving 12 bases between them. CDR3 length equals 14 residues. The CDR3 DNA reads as TGTGCCAGCAGCCCCCGGTGGACTTACAATGAGCAGTTCTTC. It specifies CASSPRWTYNEQFF. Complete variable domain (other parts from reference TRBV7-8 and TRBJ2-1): GAGVSQSPRYKVAKRGQDVALRCDPISGHVSLFWYQQALGQGPEFLTYFQNEAQLDKSGLPSDRFFAERPEGSVSTLKIQRTQQEDSAVYLCASSPRWTYNEQFFGPGTRLTVL.

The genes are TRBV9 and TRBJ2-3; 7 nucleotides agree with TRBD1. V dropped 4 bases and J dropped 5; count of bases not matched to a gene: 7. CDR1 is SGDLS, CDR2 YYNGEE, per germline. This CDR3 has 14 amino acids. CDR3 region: CASSFIQGEDTQYF. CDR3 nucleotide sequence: TGTGCCAGCAGCTTCATCCAGGGGGAAGATACGCAGTATTTT.

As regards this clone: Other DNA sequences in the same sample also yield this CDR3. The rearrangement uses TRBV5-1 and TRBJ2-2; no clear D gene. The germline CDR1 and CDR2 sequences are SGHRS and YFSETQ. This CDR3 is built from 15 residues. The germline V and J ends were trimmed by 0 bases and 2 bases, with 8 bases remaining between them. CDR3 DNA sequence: TGCGCCAGCAGCTTGGTCGGGCCCAACACCGGGGAGCTGTTTTTT. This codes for CASSLVGPNTGELFF.

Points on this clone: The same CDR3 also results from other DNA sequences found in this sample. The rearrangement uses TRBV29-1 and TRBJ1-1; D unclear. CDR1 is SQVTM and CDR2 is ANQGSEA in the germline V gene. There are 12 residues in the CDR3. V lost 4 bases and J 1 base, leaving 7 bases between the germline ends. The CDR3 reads CSVGSGNTEAFF. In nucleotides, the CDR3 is TGCAGCGTTGGGAGCGGGAACACTGAAGCTTTCTTT.

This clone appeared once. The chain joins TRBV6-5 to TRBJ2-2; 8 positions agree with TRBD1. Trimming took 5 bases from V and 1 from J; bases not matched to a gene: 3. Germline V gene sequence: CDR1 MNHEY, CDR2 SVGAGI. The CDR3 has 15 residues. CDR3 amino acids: CASSQDRVNTGELFF. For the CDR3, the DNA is TGTGCCAGCAGTCAGGACAGGGTGAACACCGGGGAGCTGTTTTTT.

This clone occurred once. This chain's CDR3 is CASSEDEETQYF. As DNA, the CDR3 is TGTGCCAGCAGTGAAGATGAAGAGACCCAGTACTTC. The chain couples TRBV2 to TRBJ2-5, with D hard to call. This CDR3 is 12 amino acids long. CDR1 and CDR2 from the germline V gene are SNHLY and FYNNEI. Trimming removed 1 base from V and 3 bases from J, with 3 bases in between.

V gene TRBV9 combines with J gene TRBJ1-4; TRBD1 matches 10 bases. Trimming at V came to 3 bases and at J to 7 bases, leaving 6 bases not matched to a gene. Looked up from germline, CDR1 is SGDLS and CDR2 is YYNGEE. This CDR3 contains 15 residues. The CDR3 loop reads CASSGQGAPFEKLFF. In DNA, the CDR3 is TGTGCCAGCAGCGGACAGGGGGCCCCTTTTGAAAAACTGTTTTTT.

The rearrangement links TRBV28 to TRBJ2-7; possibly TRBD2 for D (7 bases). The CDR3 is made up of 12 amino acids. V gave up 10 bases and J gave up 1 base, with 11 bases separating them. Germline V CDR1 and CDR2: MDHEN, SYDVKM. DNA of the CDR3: TGTGCCACCGGGGGGCGGTCCTACGAGCAGTACTTC. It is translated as CATGGRSYEQYF.

The CDR3, as DNA: TGTGCCAGCAGTGGGAGCGGGACAGGGGGAGATACGCAGTATTTT. This gives the protein CASSGSGTGGDTQYF. The rearrangement uses TRBV2 and TRBJ2-3, with 11 bases matching TRBD1. This CDR3 comprises 15 residues. The ends lost 4 bases at V and 5 bases at J; junction bases unmatched: 5. CDR1 is SNHLY, CDR2 FYNNEI, per germline.

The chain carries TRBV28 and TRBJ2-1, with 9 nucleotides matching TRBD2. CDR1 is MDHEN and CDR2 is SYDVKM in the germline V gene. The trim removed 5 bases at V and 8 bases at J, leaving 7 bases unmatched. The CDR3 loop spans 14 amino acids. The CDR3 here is CASSEAGGGDEQFF. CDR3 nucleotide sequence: TGTGCCAGCAGTGAAGCGGGAGGTGGCGATGAGCAGTTCTTC.

CDR3 sequence reads: CARDTLGGNTIYF. CDR3 nucleotide sequence: TGTGCCCGCGATACTCTCGGGGGAAACACCATATATTTT. The chain couples TRBV30 to TRBJ1-3; no clear D gene. From germline, CDR1 is GTSNPN and CDR2 SVGIG (reference sequence). V gave up 8 bases and J gave up 4 bases, with 15 bases separating them. The CDR3 has 13 amino acids.

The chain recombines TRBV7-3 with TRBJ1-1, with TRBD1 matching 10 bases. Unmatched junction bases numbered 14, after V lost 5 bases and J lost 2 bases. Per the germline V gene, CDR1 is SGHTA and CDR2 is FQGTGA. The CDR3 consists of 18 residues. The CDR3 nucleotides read TGTGCCAGCAGCCAAAGACCGGGACAGGGGATTCTCAACACTGAAGCTTTCTTT. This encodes CASSQRPGQGILNTEAFF. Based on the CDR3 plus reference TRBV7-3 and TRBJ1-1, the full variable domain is GAGVSQTPSNKVTEKGKYVELRCDPISGHTALYWYRQSLGQGPEFLIYFQGTGAADDSGLPNDRFFAVRPEGSVSTLKIQRTERGDSAVYLCASSQRPGQGILNTEAFFGQGTRLTVV.

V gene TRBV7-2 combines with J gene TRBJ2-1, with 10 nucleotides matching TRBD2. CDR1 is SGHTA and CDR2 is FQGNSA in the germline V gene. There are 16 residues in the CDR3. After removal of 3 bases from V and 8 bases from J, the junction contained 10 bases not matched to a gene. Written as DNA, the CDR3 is TGTGCCAGCAGCTTTGCGCGGCTAGCGGGAGTCGATGAGCAGTTCTTC. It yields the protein CASSFARLAGVDEQFF.

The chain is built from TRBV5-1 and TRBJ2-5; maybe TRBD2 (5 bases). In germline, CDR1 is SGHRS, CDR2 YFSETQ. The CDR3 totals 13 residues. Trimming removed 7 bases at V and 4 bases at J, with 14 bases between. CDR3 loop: CASRTGVRETQYF. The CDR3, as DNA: TGCGCCAGCCGCACCGGGGTGCGAGAGACCCAGTACTTC.

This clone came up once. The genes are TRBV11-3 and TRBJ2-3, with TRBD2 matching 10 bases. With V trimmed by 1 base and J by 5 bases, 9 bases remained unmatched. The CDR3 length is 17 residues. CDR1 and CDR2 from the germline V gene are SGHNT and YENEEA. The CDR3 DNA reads TGTGCCAGCAGCTTAGCGAGCGGGAGGGCAGCCGTAGATACGCAGTATTTT. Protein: CASSLASGRAAVDTQYF.

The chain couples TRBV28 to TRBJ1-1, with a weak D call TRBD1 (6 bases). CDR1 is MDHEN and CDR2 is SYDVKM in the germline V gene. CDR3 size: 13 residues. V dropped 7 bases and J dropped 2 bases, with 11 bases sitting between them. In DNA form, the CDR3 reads TGTGCCAGCACTGTCAGGGGAAACACTGAAGCTTTCTTT. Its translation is CASTVRGNTEAFF.